This T cell receptor (beta chain) was profiled in a study of blood T cell repertoires in COVID-19. Only in-frame clones appear in the TCRdb table, and some are missing; sequencing was by immunoSEQ multiplex PCR. Found here are 35,000 to 45,000 clones, approximately 80% of them singletons; the top ten hold 8.5% to 9%. Trimming took 6 bases from V and 4 from J; bases not matched to a gene: 4. The CDR3 is made up of 14 amino acids. Per germline, CDR1 LNHDA and CDR2 SQIVND (reference sequence). J is TRBJ2-1 and V is TRBV19, with TRBD1 identical over 9 bases. This TCR came from a man between 65 and 79 years old with active or convalescent COVID-19. The sequencing sample was made of peripheral blood. The CDR3 DNA reads as TGTGCCAGTAGGGGGGACAGGGAATACAATGAGCAGTTCTTC. Encoded protein: CASRGDREYNEQFF.